These 9 T cell receptor beta chains originate from one sample sequenced in a study of T cell responses to AZD1222 COVID-19 vaccine. The protocol was immunoSEQ multiplex PCR, while the TCRdb copy is restricted to in-frame clones and leaves out a portion. This table holds fewer than 150,000 clones, about nine tenths found once. Sequencing used peripheral blood, obtained on day 0 of AZD1222 vaccination. These receptors all come from an adult in good health.

The chain joins TRBV19 to TRBJ2-2, with D unclear. Germline assignment: CDR1 LNHDA and CDR2 SQIVND (reference sequence). V dropped 0 bases and J dropped 7 bases, with 9 bases sitting between them. This CDR3 contains 14 residues. CDR3 in DNA: TGTGCCAGTAGTATAGATTTACTAATCGGGGAGCTGTTTTTT. Amino acid sequence: CASSIDLLIGELFF.

The rearrangement joins TRBV7-2 to TRBJ1-5; D ambiguous. Trimming pared 2 bases from V and 1 base from J, leaving 0 bases between. Looked up from germline, CDR1 is SGHTA and CDR2 is FQGNSA. This CDR3 has 12 amino acids. The CDR3 bases are TGTGCCAGCAGCTTAAGCAATCAGCCCCAGCATTTT. This sequence encodes CASSLSNQPQHF.

The chain employs TRBV5-1 and TRBJ2-7, with 9 bases lining up with TRBD1. The CDR3 loop spans 20 amino acids. Germline V gene data show CDR1 as SGHRS and CDR2 as YFSETQ. Trimming took 2 bases from V and 2 from J; bases not matched to a gene: 20. The CDR3, as DNA: TGCGCCAGCAGCTTTAGTTTCGGGACAGGGTTAAGGGGGGAGACCTACGAGCAGTACTTC. Protein product: CASSFSFGTGLRGETYEQYF.

The rearrangement uses TRBV10-3 and TRBJ2-3; 8 bases line up with TRBD2. Germline CDR1 is ENHRY and CDR2 is SYGVKD. This CDR3 contains 15 residues. V lost 2 bases, J lost 2 bases, and 3 bases stayed unmatched. The CDR3 loop is CAISELAGTTDTQYF. The CDR3 region has the DNA TGTGCCATCAGTGAGCTAGCGGGCACCACAGATACGCAGTATTTT.

The CDR3 loop reads CATSRDLSSNQPQHF. The CDR3 DNA sequence: TGTGCCACCAGCAGAGATCTAAGTAGCAATCAGCCCCAGCATTTT. The chain employs TRBV15 and TRBJ1-5; D call uncertain. Germline assignment: CDR1 LNHNV and CDR2 YYDKDF (reference sequence). The germline V and J ends were trimmed by 0 bases and 0 bases, with 6 bases remaining between them. The CDR3 contains 15 residues.

The chain joins TRBV14 to TRBJ1-6; D is uncertain. Germline loops: CDR1 SGHDN, CDR2 FVKESK. Trimming left V 2 bases short and J 8 bases short, with 7 bases between. CDR3 length: 13 residues. Here the CDR3 reads CASSQLGYSPLHF. CDR3 bases: TGTGCCAGCAGCCAACTAGGGTATTCACCCCTCCACTTT. The full variable domain, completed using reference TRBV14 and TRBJ1-6, is EAGVTQFPSHSVIEKGQTVTLRCDPISGHDNLYWYRRVMGKEIKFLLHFVKESKQDESGMPNNRFLAERTGGTYSTLKVQPAELEDSGVYFCASSQLGYSPLHFGNGTRLTVT.

The chain recombines TRBV15 with TRBJ1-5; no definite D call. This CDR3 contains 15 residues. The germline V gene encodes CDR1 LNHNV and CDR2 YYDKDF (reference sequence). Trimming took off 2 bases at V and 0 bases at J, with 8 bases between the two ends. CDR3 sequence: CATSRRQYSNQPQHF. The CDR3 DNA follows: TGTGCCACCAGCAGACGGCAGTATAGCAATCAGCCCCAGCATTTT.

This clone was seen only once. This CDR3 reads CASSLRQGYETQYF. CDR3 sequence (DNA): TGTGCCAGCAGCCTAAGACAGGGATATGAGACCCAGTACTTC. This chain joins TRBV7-9 and TRBJ2-5; 7 bases line up with TRBD1. The CDR3 is 14 amino acids. CDR1 and CDR2 (germline): SEHNR, FQNEAQ (reference sequence). Trimming removed 5 bases from V and 5 bases from J; junction bases left unmatched: 8.

Worth noting for this clone: Other DNA sequences of this sample code for an identical CDR3. The chain links TRBV30 to TRBJ2-7; 12 bases map to TRBD2. This CDR3 contains 13 residues. With V trimmed by 3 bases and J by 7 bases, 4 bases remained unmatched. CDR1 is GTSNPN and CDR2 is SVGIG in the germline V gene (reference sequence). The CDR3 protein is CAWRLAGGGEQYF. CDR3 nucleotide sequence: TGTGCCTGGAGACTAGCGGGAGGAGGGGAGCAGTACTTC. Supplemented by reference TRBV30 and TRBJ2-7, the full variable domain reads SQTIHQWPATLVQPVGSPLSLECTVEGTSNPNLYWYRQAAGRGLQLLFYSVGIGQISSEVPQNLSASRPQDRQFILSSKKLLLSDSGFYLCAWRLAGGGEQYFGPGTRLTVT.